These 16 T cell receptor beta chains share one sample of origin, sequenced in a study of cytomegalovirus exposure and HLA in healthy donors. PCR involved 60 Vbeta and 13 Jbeta primers. Generated by immunoSEQ multiplex PCR, the TCRdb table keeps only in-frame clones and is missing some. The profile shows approximately 100,000 clones, over 70% of them singletons. Sequencing input: PBMCs. The receptor source for this set is a female donor in good health and CMV-seronegative.

This clone was detected a few times. The chain joins TRBV5-1 to TRBJ2-1, with 8 bases aligning to TRBD2. J gave up 10 bases and V 2 bases, and 8 bases lay outside the gene matches. The CDR3 runs to 14 residues. Germline V gives CDR1 SGHRS, CDR2 YFSETQ. CDR3 sequence reads: CASSFDGRAGEQFF. CDR3 coding DNA: TGCGCCAGCAGCTTCGACGGGAGGGCCGGCGAGCAGTTCTTC.

The rearrangement joins TRBV10-3 to TRBJ2-7; 8 bases align to TRBD2. The CDR3 extends over 13 amino acids. The germline gives CDR1 ENHRY, CDR2 SYGVKD. The V gene end was trimmed by 7 bases and the J gene end by 7 bases; junction bases not matched to a gene: 9. The CDR3 nucleotides read TGTGCCATCACCGACCCGGGGGGGGTGGAGCAGTACTTC. Translation: CAITDPGGVEQYF.

This chain links TRBV5-4 with TRBJ2-5; D remains unclear. V lost 1 base and J lost 1, with 8 bases in between. Germline V gene lookup returns CDR1 SGHNT and CDR2 YYREEE (reference sequence). The CDR3 spans 14 residues. DNA for the CDR3: TGTGCCAGCAGCTTGCTCAACAGCCAAGAGACCCAGTACTTC. Translating it yields CASSLLNSQETQYF.

This sequence joins TRBV7-2 and TRBJ2-1, with D perhaps TRBD1 (9 bases). This CDR3 is 15 amino acids long. Trimming removed 5 bases from V and 9 bases from J, with 20 bases in between. In germline, CDR1 is SGHTA, CDR2 FQGNSA. Written as DNA, the CDR3 is TGTGCCAGCAGCCGGAAACAGGGGGCGGGGGGTGAGCAGTTCTTC. It is translated as CASSRKQGAGGEQFF.

The chain couples TRBV10-2 to TRBJ2-1, with D possibly TRBD1 on 5 matching bases. Germline CDR1 reads WSHSY; CDR2 reads SAAADI. The CDR3 runs to 15 residues. Trimming pared 10 bases from V and 3 bases from J, leaving 19 bases between. The CDR3 bases are TGCGCCATCCTCCCCCCTACAGGAAACTACAATGAGCAGTTCTTC. Protein sequence: CAILPPTGNYNEQFF.

The gene calls are TRBV10-3 and TRBJ2-1, with TRBD1 matching over 7 bases. Germline V gene data show CDR1 as ENHRY and CDR2 as SYGVKD. The CDR3 spans 13 residues. After removal of 10 bases from V and 4 bases from J, the junction contained 7 bases not matched to a gene. CDR3 residues: CATARDRYNEQFF. The CDR3 bases are TGTGCCACCGCCCGGGACAGATACAATGAGCAGTTCTTC.

This clone occurred a few times. The V gene is TRBV28, the J gene TRBJ1-5; TRBD1 might be the D (5 bases). The V and J ends lost 5 bases and 0 bases respectively, with 11 bases between them. The CDR3 has 15 residues. Germline-derived CDR1 and CDR2 are MDHEN and SYDVKM. For the CDR3, the DNA is TGTGCCAGCAGTCCCGTCGACAGTAGCAATCAGCCCCAGCATTTT. Amino acids: CASSPVDSSNQPQHF.

The rearrangement links TRBV7-9 to TRBJ2-3, with a possible D match to TRBD2 (7 bases). Germline CDR1 reads SEHNR; CDR2 reads FQNEAQ (reference sequence). V lost 1 base to trimming and J lost 7 bases, with 18 bases between them. The CDR3 has 16 residues. CDR3 loop: CASSLGGGPGRYTQYF. DNA of the CDR3: TGTGCCAGCAGCTTAGGGGGGGGCCCAGGGCGATATACGCAGTATTTT.

This clone was seen just once. This CDR3 reads CASSQDGGALRNTIYF. The CDR3 region has the DNA TGCGCCAGCAGCCAAGATGGTGGGGCCCTTAGAAACACCATATATTTT. This rearrangement joins TRBV4-1 to TRBJ1-3; TRBD1 might be the D (5 bases). The length of the CDR3 is 16 residues. V lost 0 bases, J lost 5 bases, and 14 bases lay in between. Germline values: CDR1 MGHRA, CDR2 YSYEKL.

This clone was seen a handful of times. CDR3 bases: TGTGCCAGCACTAGCGGGAAGGGCTACGAGCAGTACTTC. As protein: CASTSGKGYEQYF. This chain connects TRBV28 to TRBJ2-7, with TRBD2 matching 9 bases. Germline V gene lookup returns CDR1 MDHEN and CDR2 SYDVKM. Unmatched junction bases numbered 4, after V lost 7 bases and J lost 3 bases. The CDR3 has 13 residues.

This clone came up a few times. The V call is TRBV5-1, the J call TRBJ2-3; D is perhaps TRBD1 (6 bases). The CDR3 has 15 residues. Germline loops: CDR1 SGHRS, CDR2 YFSETQ. Trimming shortened V by 3 bases and J by 2 bases, and 13 bases separated the two germline ends. The CDR3 region is CASSWDKALTDTQYF. Written as DNA, the CDR3 is TGCGCCAGCAGCTGGGACAAGGCCCTCACAGATACGCAGTATTTT.

This sequence joins TRBV27 and TRBJ1-1; no firm D call. This CDR3 spans 13 amino acids. Trimming removed 3 bases from V and 8 bases from J, with 13 bases in between. Per germline, CDR1 MNHEY and CDR2 SMNVEV (reference sequence). Here the CDR3 reads CASSFGPGPEAFF. The CDR3 DNA sequence: TGTGCCAGCAGTTTTGGTCCTGGGCCCGAAGCTTTCTTT.

A note on this clone: A junction boundary mismatches the germline segment, possibly from a read error. The CDR3 here is CSVGTQSSYEQCF. CDR3 coding DNA: TGCAGCGTCGGGACACAAAGCTCCTACGAGCAGTGCTTC. The V gene is TRBV29-1, the J gene TRBJ2-7; D possibly corresponds to TRBD1 (6 bases). Germline V CDR1 and CDR2: SQVTM, ANQGSEA. The CDR3 loop spans 13 amino acids.

The rearrangement joins TRBV7-6 to TRBJ2-7, with a possible D match to TRBD1 (6 bases). V was shortened by 5 bases and J by 4 bases, with 15 bases between the two germline ends. The CDR3 runs to 14 residues. Germline-derived CDR1 and CDR2 are SGHVS and FNYEAQ. CDR3 DNA sequence: TGTGCCAGCAGCCCACAAGCAGGGGTATACGAGCAGTACTTC. Residues: CASSPQAGVYEQYF.

This clone was seen only once. CDR3 loop: CASSQEKRRNEQYF. The DNA of the CDR3 is TGCGCCAGCAGCCAAGAAAAGCGCCGTAACGAGCAGTACTTC. The chain is built from TRBV4-1 and TRBJ2-7; D gene ambiguous. The germline V and J ends were trimmed by 0 bases and 5 bases, with 11 bases remaining between them. This CDR3 comprises 14 residues. The germline CDR1 and CDR2 sequences are MGHRA and YSYEKL.

This clone was detected once. The rearrangement links TRBV14 to TRBJ2-1; 10 bases map to TRBD2. V lost 1 base and J lost 4; bases outside the gene matches: 7. Germline assignment: CDR1 SGHDN and CDR2 FVKESK. The CDR3 is 17 residues long. The CDR3 is CASSQGLLAGVYNEQFF. In DNA, the CDR3 is TGTGCCAGCAGCCAAGGACTCCTAGCGGGGGTTTACAATGAGCAGTTCTTC.